Listed here is a single T cell receptor beta chain. Its antigen is currently unknown. Treatment meaning: approximately 9-day PBMC culture with coronavirus spike peptide pools or control peptides (ViraFEST assay). With the Oncomine TCR Beta short-read assay, DNA from cultured CD4+ T cells was sequenced. TCRdb reprocessed the PCR reads via MiXCR and lists one record per CDR3 protein. The data hold 15,000 to 20,000 distinct CDR3 sequences, with 60% to 70% observed a single time. The CDR3 length is 17 residues. Germline V CDR1 and CDR2: MNHNS, SASEGT. Germline trimming cut 10 bases from V and 2 bases from J; bases unmatched to any gene: 14. These data come from a study of vaccination and CD4 T cells after COVID-19.

This clonotype was obtained from a human donor who had recovered from COVID-19. The V call is TRBV6-1, the J call TRBJ2-3; 11 nucleotides line up with TRBD2. The sequenced sample was CD4+ T cells from blood, cultured in vitro. The CDR3 protein is CATAKELAGGFTDTQYF. CDR3 sequence (DNA): TGTGCCACCGCTAAGGAGCTAGCGGGAGGATTCACAGATACGCAGTATTTT.